This is a list of T cell receptor beta chains from one sample in a study of shared T cell receptors in the human thymus. Generated by immunoSEQ multiplex PCR, the TCRdb table keeps only in-frame clones and is missing some. The data show hundreds of thousands of clones, around nine tenths seen once. This sample was shared with a second study, whose subject was human thymus T cells.

The source material was thymocytes. Receptor source: a boy in the first two years of life with a congenital heart defect. CDR3s include the opening cysteine and the closing phenylalanine or tryptophan. D genes are given only for firm matches. Size is stated for part of the rows, as once, few or many counts, or as a class when the clone is expanded.

length	V	size	J	D	DNA	CDR3
17	TRBV27	.	TRBJ2-7	TRBD1	TGTGCCAGCAGTTGCCATCGGACAGGTGACGGTGCCTACGAGCAGTACTTC	CASSCHRTGDGAYEQYF
17	TRBV2	.	TRBJ2-7	TRBD2	TGTGCCAGCAGCGATCCCTGGGGGCGGGAGGGTTCCTACGAGCAGTACTTC	CASSDPWGREGSYEQYF
21	TRBV29-1	few	TRBJ2-7	TRBD2	TGCAGCGTTAAAAGCCCGGACCCCCCGGGGGCTAGCGGGACCCCGTTGGGGGAGCAGTACTTC	CSVKSPDPPGASGTPLGEQYF
13	TRBV9	.	TRBJ2-7	.	TGTGCCAGCAGCCAGGGACACTACTACGAGCAGTACTTC	CASSQGHYYEQYF
16	TRBV19	.	TRBJ2-7	TRBD2	TGTGCCAGTCACCCTCGAGGAGCGGGAGGGCGATACGAGCAGTACTTC	CASHPRGAGGRYEQYF
16	TRBV27	.	TRBJ2-7	.	TGTGCCAGCAGTCCCCTCAAAGACAAGAAGTACTACGAGCAGTACTTC	CASSPLKDKKYYEQYF
14	TRBV9	.	TRBJ2-3	TRBD2	TGTGCCAGCAGCGCCGGACTAGCCTCAGATACGCAGTATTTT	CASSAGLASDTQYF
16	TRBV28	once	TRBJ1-5	TRBD1	TGTGCCAGCAGCAACAGGGGACAGAAAAGCAATCAGCCCCAGCATTTT	CASSNRGQKSNQPQHF
15	TRBV28	.	TRBJ2-3	TRBD1	TGTGCCAGCAGTATAGCGGACAGGGCGGGAGATACGCAGTATTTT	CASSIADRAGDTQYF
14	TRBV6-1	.	TRBJ2-7	.	TGTGCCACCGTCCGGGCGCGGGGTACTTACGAGCAGTACTTC	CATVRARGTYEQYF
15	TRBV11-3	.	TRBJ2-7	TRBD2	TGTGCCAGCAGCCCGGGACTAGCGGAGGTTTACGAGCAGTACTTC	CASSPGLAEVYEQYF
14	TRBV27	.	TRBJ2-7	TRBD1	TGTGCCAGCAGTTGCGACCAGGGGGCCTGCGAGCAGTACTTC	CASSCDQGACEQYF
14	TRBV5-4	.	TRBJ2-5	TRBD1	TGTGCCAGCAGCTACTGGACAGGGAGGGAGACCCAGTACTTC	CASSYWTGRETQYF
18	TRBV12-5	once	TRBJ2-2	TRBD2	TGTGCTAGTGGTTTGGTCCCCCGACTAGCGGGAGGTCCTGGGGAGCTGTTTTTT	CASGLVPRLAGGPGELFF
19	TRBV5-1	.	TRBJ2-1	TRBD2	TGCGCCAGCAGCGCCTGGACGGGGACTAGCGGGAGGCCGGGGAGTGAGCAGTTCTTC	CASSAWTGTSGRPGSEQFF
14	TRBV29-1	.	TRBJ2-5	.	TGCAGCGTTGAAGAGGAGGGAGGTGGAGAGACCCAGTACTTC	CSVEEEGGGETQYF
14	TRBV2	.	TRBJ1-2	.	TGTGCCAGCAGTGGCAGGGTCGCCGGATATGGCTACACCTTC	CASSGRVAGYGYTF
16	TRBV4-2	.	TRBJ1-5	.	TGTGCCAGCAGCCAAGAGATGACTGATAGCAATCAGCCCCAGCATTTT	CASSQEMTDSNQPQHF
16	TRBV13	.	TRBJ2-1	TRBD2	TGTGCCAGCAGCTTAGATGGACTAGCGGGTTACAATGAGCAGTTCTTC	CASSLDGLAGYNEQFF
16	TRBV18	.	TRBJ2-1	.	TGTGCCAGCTCACCACCGTTGTCTAGCTCCTACAATGAGCAGTTCTTC	CASSPPLSSSYNEQFF
15	TRBV14	few	TRBJ1-1	TRBD1	TGTGCCAGCAGCCAAGGGACAGGGGGAGAAACTGAAGCTTTCTTT	CASSQGTGGETEAFF
11	TRBV15	once	TRBJ1-2	.	TGTGCCACCAGCAGCCTACAGGTCTTCACCTTC	CATSSLQVFTF
16	TRBV5-6	.	TRBJ2-1	TRBD2	TGTGCCAGCAGCTTGGTTCGGGAGGGCGTCTACAATGAGCAGTTCTTC	CASSLVREGVYNEQFF
18	TRBV4-1	.	TRBJ1-3	.	TGCGCCAGCAGCCAAGTATCTAGGATTCCCTTCTCTGGAAACACCATATATTTT	CASSQVSRIPFSGNTIYF
15	TRBV27	.	TRBJ2-7	TRBD1	TGTGCCAGCAGCTGGGGACAGGGGAACTCCTACGAGCAGTACTTC	CASSWGQGNSYEQYF
13	TRBV10-1	few	TRBJ2-1	TRBD2	TGCGCCAGCATTGGAAAGGGAGGGAATGAGCAGTTCTTC	CASIGKGGNEQFF
20	TRBV9	.	TRBJ2-3	TRBD2	TGTGCCAGCAGCGTAGCTGAGGGGACTAGCGGGAGGGTCGCCGCAGATACGCAGTATTTT	CASSVAEGTSGRVAADTQYF
18	TRBV27	.	TRBJ2-5	TRBD2	TGTGCCAGCAGTCCGGGATTTGGACTAGCGGGAGGGGGGGAGACCCAGTACTTC	CASSPGFGLAGGGETQYF
16	TRBV14	few	TRBJ2-3	TRBD1	TGTGCCAGCAGCCAAGGGGACAGGGAGGATACAGATACGCAGTATTTT	CASSQGDREDTDTQYF
16	TRBV7-9	.	TRBJ2-3	.	TGTGCCAGCAGCACCCGGGTTAGATTTTTACTCGATACGCAGTATTTT	CASSTRVRFLLDTQYF
16	TRBV9	.	TRBJ1-1	TRBD1	TGTGCCAGCAGCGTAGGGGGACAGGGGCAAGACACTGAAGCTTTCTTT	CASSVGGQGQDTEAFF
13	TRBV21-1	few	TRBJ2-3	.	TGTGCCAGCAGACCCGGGACTCCAGATACGCAGTATTTT	CASRPGTPDTQYF
16	TRBV10-2	.	TRBJ1-1	.	TGCGCCAGCAGTGATTCCGTCGGGGGGTGGCACACTGAAGCTTTCTTT	CASSDSVGGWHTEAFF
17	TRBV10-2	few	TRBJ2-1	TRBD2	TGCGCCAGCAGTGAAGGGGCCCGCGGGAGGGCCTACAATGAGCAGTTCTTC	CASSEGARGRAYNEQFF
14	TRBV28	.	TRBJ2-7	.	TGTGCCAGCAGTTCCCTAAGAGGGACCTACGAGCAGTACTTC	CASSSLRGTYEQYF
17	TRBV6-1	few	TRBJ1-5	.	TGTGCCAGCAGTGACCAAAACAGGAACCAGGGAAGTCAGCCCCAGCATTTT	CASSDQNRNQGSQPQHF
13	TRBV9	few	TRBJ2-7	.	TGTGCCAGCAGCGTAGGACACTCCTACGAGCAGTACTTC	CASSVGHSYEQYF
15	TRBV2	.	TRBJ2-1	TRBD2	TGTGCCAGCAGCCAAAGCGGGAGGTCGTACAATGAGCAGTTCTTC	CASSQSGRSYNEQFF
19	TRBV5-6	.	TRBJ2-1	TRBD2	TGTGCCAGCAGCTTGGGAGGGACTAGCGGCCCCAGCTCCTACAATGAGCAGTTCTTC	CASSLGGTSGPSSYNEQFF
14	TRBV29-1	.	TRBJ2-7	TRBD2	TGCAGCGTGCTAACTAGCGGGGGTTTCTACGAGCAGTACTTC	CSVLTSGGFYEQYF
17	TRBV30	.	TRBJ2-7	.	TGTGCCTGGAGTGTAATCGGGTTCGGGCGGAAAGAGGGCGAGCAGTACTTC	CAWSVIGFGRKEGEQYF
16	TRBV5-6	.	TRBJ2-3	TRBD2	TGTGCCAGCAGCACGGGACTAGCGGGAGGCGGGGATACGCAGTATTTT	CASSTGLAGGGDTQYF
17	TRBV7-9	.	TRBJ2-2	.	TGTGCCAGCAGCTTAATCGGAGGCCCAACGAACACCGGGGAGCTGTTTTTT	CASSLIGGPTNTGELFF
17	TRBV7-2	.	TRBJ2-7	TRBD2	TGTGCCAGCAGCTTAGCCGTCCGGGGGGGGATGAGGAACGAGCAGTACTTC	CASSLAVRGGMRNEQYF
12	TRBV11-3	.	TRBJ2-1	.	TGTGCCAGCAGCTTAGGGTACTACGAGGCGTTCTTC	CASSLGYYEAFF
18	TRBV14	once	TRBJ2-7	TRBD2	TGTGCCAGCAGCCAAACTGGGTCTAGCGGGAGGGCCAACTACGAGCAGTACTTC	CASSQTGSSGRANYEQYF
15	TRBV5-6	few	TRBJ2-3	.	TGTGCCAGCAGCTTGGGACGGGAGAGCACAGATACGCAGTATTTT	CASSLGRESTDTQYF
14	TRBV4-2	.	TRBJ2-1	.	TGTGCCAGCAGCCAAAGATGGCGGGATCATGAGCAGTTCTTC	CASSQRWRDHEQFF
20	TRBV18	.	TRBJ2-2	TRBD2	TGTGCCAGCTCACCACACGTCCGGTTAGCGGGAGGGCCTGACACCGGGGAGCTGTTTTTT	CASSPHVRLAGGPDTGELFF
12	TRBV30	.	TRBJ1-2	TRBD1	TGTGCCTGCACGGGACAGGGCAATGGCTACACCTTC	CACTGQGNGYTF
15	TRBV4-3	once	TRBJ2-1	TRBD2	TGCGCCAGCAGCCAAGAAATCCGCGGGGGTAATGAGCAGTTCTTC	CASSQEIRGGNEQFF
13	TRBV27	once	TRBJ2-7	.	TGTGCCAGCAGTCCAATAGGGGGTTACGAGCAGTACTTC	CASSPIGGYEQYF
18	TRBV11-2	few	TRBJ2-1	TRBD2	TGTGCCAGCAGCTCAAAAACCGAAGTGGTAAGCGGGGGGTATGAGCAGTTCTTC	CASSSKTEVVSGGYEQFF
15	TRBV12-5	.	TRBJ2-7	.	TGTGCTAGTGGTTCTCGCGGACAGAGCTCCTACGAGCAGTACTTC	CASGSRGQSSYEQYF
14	TRBV6-4	.	TRBJ2-7	TRBD1	TGTGCCAGCAGTGATTTAGGACAGGACCACGAGCAGTACTTC	CASSDLGQDHEQYF
14	TRBV5-1	.	TRBJ2-3	TRBD2	TGCGCCAGCAGATTAGCGGGAAGCACAGATACGCAGTATTTT	CASRLAGSTDTQYF
12	TRBV14	.	TRBJ1-2	.	TGTGCCAGCAGCCAAGCCTCCGGAGGGACCACCTTC	CASSQASGGTTF
14	TRBV5-6	once	TRBJ2-7	TRBD1	TGTGCCAGCAGCCCGGGACAGGGGAGCTACGAGCAGTACTTC	CASSPGQGSYEQYF
18	TRBV4-3	.	TRBJ1-3	.	TGCGCCAGCAGCCAAGATCCGGTCGCTAGGGGGTTCGAAAACACCATATATTTT	CASSQDPVARGFENTIYF
17	TRBV19	.	TRBJ2-3	.	TGTGCCAGTACCTCATCGAAGGGGGAGGGCCTGTCGGATACGCAGTATTTT	CASTSSKGEGLSDTQYF